These 18 T cell receptor beta chains share one sample of origin, sequenced in a study of blood T cell repertoires in COVID-19. The assay was immunoSEQ multiplex PCR, and TCRdb's table has in-frame clones only and misses some. Among about 220,000 clones listed, 82% were seen once. The sequencing input was PBMCs or T cells enriched from blood (not recorded which). The receptors here all came from a man aged 40-49 years who had recovered from COVID-19.

This clone was seen only once. This chain uses TRBV2 with TRBJ2-1; 11 positions agree with TRBD2. The ends lost 8 bases at V and 6 bases at J; junction bases unmatched: 9. This CDR3 spans 15 amino acids. Germline V gene sequence: CDR1 SNHLY, CDR2 FYNNEI. CDR3 bases: TGTGCCAGCCGAGGGGGGACTAGCGGCTCCAATGAGCAGTTCTTC. Translation: CASRGGTSGSNEQFF.

The chain recombines TRBV19 with TRBJ2-3, with 7 bases lining up with TRBD1. Per germline, CDR1 LNHDA and CDR2 SQIVND (reference sequence). The CDR3 is 17 amino acids. The ends lost 5 bases at V and 4 bases at J; junction bases unmatched: 15. The CDR3 sequence: CASSLLGRTGFADTQYF. DNA for the CDR3: TGTGCCAGTAGTCTCCTCGGTAGGACAGGATTTGCAGATACGCAGTATTTT.

This chain joins TRBV27 and TRBJ1-6, with D perhaps matching TRBD1 (5 bases). The V gene's germline CDR1 is MNHEY and CDR2 SMNVEV (reference sequence). CDR3 length equals 14 residues. V dropped 4 bases and J dropped 8 bases, with 12 bases sitting between them. In DNA, the CDR3 is TGTGCCAGCAGTTGGAACCAGGGCGATTCACCCCTCCACTTT. It translates to CASSWNQGDSPLHF.

This chain connects TRBV19 to TRBJ1-5; tentatively, D is TRBD1 (5 bases). V was cut by 4 bases and J by 3 bases, with 10 bases left in between. From germline, CDR1 is LNHDA and CDR2 SQIVND (reference sequence). The CDR3 covers 14 residues. The DNA for the CDR3 is TGTGCCAGTAGTACAGACAGTTTCAATCAGCCCCAGCATTTT. This sequence encodes CASSTDSFNQPQHF.

In its sample, this clone was seen a few times. The rearrangement joins TRBV2 to TRBJ1-1; D gene uncertain. The V gene lost 6 bases and the J gene lost 0 bases, with 8 bases spanning the gap. CDR1 and CDR2 (germline): SNHLY, FYNNEI. This CDR3 region has 13 residues. CDR3 sequence: CASSPMLNTEAFF. The DNA of the CDR3 is TGTGCCAGCAGCCCTATGCTGAACACTGAAGCTTTCTTT.

This chain links TRBV7-9 with TRBJ2-7; possible D gene TRBD2, 6 bases. Looked up from germline, CDR1 is SEHNR and CDR2 is FQNEAQ (reference sequence). V dropped 5 bases and J dropped 4 bases, with 9 bases sitting between them. The CDR3 length is 12 residues. The CDR3 bases are TGTGCCAGCAGCCAGGACTATTACGAGCAGTACTTC. It encodes CASSQDYYEQYF.

The chain carries TRBV6-1 and TRBJ1-3; D ambiguous. V lost 0 bases to trimming and J lost 4 bases, with 4 bases between them. Per the germline V gene, CDR1 is MNHNS and CDR2 is SASEGT. The CDR3 extends over 13 amino acids. This chain's CDR3 is CASSEARGNTIYF. The CDR3 region has the DNA TGTGCCAGCAGTGAAGCCAGGGGAAACACCATATATTTT.

This sequence joins TRBV6-2 or TRBV6-3 and TRBJ1-5, with D maybe TRBD1 (6 bases). Germline V gene data show CDR1 as MNHEY and CDR2 as SVGEGT. CDR3 length: 15 amino acids. Deletions cut 0 bases from V and 7 bases from J, with 13 bases between. CDR3 coding DNA: TGTGCCAGCAGTTACTCGTACAGGGCAAACCAGCCCCAGCATTTT. This translates into CASSYSYRANQPQHF.

The rearrangement uses TRBV4-1 and TRBJ2-5, with a tentative D call TRBD2 (5 bases). Per germline, CDR1 MGHRA and CDR2 YSYEKL. This CDR3 contains 14 residues. V lost 4 bases to trimming and J lost 2 bases, with 11 bases between them. CDR3 amino acids: CASSRRELQETQYF. The CDR3, as DNA: TGCGCCAGCAGCCGACGGGAATTACAAGAGACCCAGTACTTC.

The rearrangement uses TRBV7-8 and TRBJ2-1; 9 nucleotides align to TRBD1. V lost 5 bases to trimming and J lost 8 bases; unmatched junction nucleotides: 10. Germline V gene data show CDR1 as SGHVS and CDR2 as FQNEAQ. CDR3 length: 15 amino acids. The CDR3 reads CASSLGQGRGDEQFF. The DNA for the CDR3 is TGTGCCAGCAGCCTCGGACAGGGGAGGGGCGATGAGCAGTTCTTC.

This chain uses TRBV2 with TRBJ2-3; weak D call: TRBD2 (5 bases). This CDR3 has 15 residues. V was clipped by 1 base and J by 3 bases, with 11 bases between them. Germline CDR1 is SNHLY and CDR2 is FYNNEI. The CDR3 region is CASSEGSRGTDTQYF. CDR3 DNA: TGTGCCAGCAGTGAAGGGTCCCGGGGAACAGATACGCAGTATTTT. The full variable domain, completed using reference TRBV2 and TRBJ2-3, is EPEVTQTPSHQVTQMGQEVILRCVPISNHLYFYWYRQILGQKVEFLVSFYNNEISEKSEIFDDQFSVERPDGSNFTLKIRSTKLEDSAMYFCASSEGSRGTDTQYFGPGTRLTVL.

J is TRBJ2-5 and V is TRBV7-7, with D possibly matching TRBD2 (5 bases). V lost 2 bases to trimming and J lost 5 bases, with 9 bases between them. The CDR3 runs 13 residues. The germline V gene encodes CDR1 SSHAT and CDR2 FNYEAQ (reference sequence). CDR3 loop: CASSLRGGETQYF. The CDR3, as DNA: TGTGCCAGCAGCTTACGAGGCGGGGAGACCCAGTACTTC.

This rearrangement joins TRBV24-1 to TRBJ1-2, with 10 positions matching TRBD1. Looked up from germline, CDR1 is KGHDR and CDR2 is SFDVKD. This CDR3 has 16 amino acids. Germline trimming cut 0 bases from V and 9 bases from J; bases unmatched to any gene: 9. CDR3 sequence reads: CATSDLIGTGEESYTF. DNA for the CDR3: TGTGCCACCAGTGATTTGATCGGGACAGGGGAAGAGAGCTACACCTTC.

The chain has TRBV18 and TRBJ2-2; tentatively, D is TRBD1 (7 bases). This CDR3 spans 16 amino acids. The V gene's germline CDR1 is KGHSH and CDR2 LQKENI. The V gene lost 0 bases and the J gene lost 6 bases, with 14 bases spanning the gap. DNA of the CDR3: TGTGCCAGCTCACCACCGATCGACAGGGAGGCCGGGGAGCTGTTTTTT. Protein product: CASSPPIDREAGELFF.

The rearrangement links TRBV2 to TRBJ1-5, with 8 bases matching TRBD1. The CDR3 has 16 amino acids. CDR1 and CDR2 from the germline V gene are SNHLY and FYNNEI. The ends lost 6 bases at V and 3 bases at J; junction bases unmatched: 10. The CDR3 spells CASRETGAASNQPQHF. CDR3 DNA: TGTGCCAGCAGGGAGACAGGGGCGGCGTCCAATCAGCCCCAGCATTTT.

V is TRBV30 and J is TRBJ2-1; D uncertain. The V and J ends lost 0 bases and 7 bases respectively, with 16 bases between them. The CDR3 has 15 residues. CDR1 is GTSNPN and CDR2 is SVGIG in the germline V gene (reference sequence). The CDR3 loop reads CAWSVSAVPANEQFF. DNA for the CDR3: TGTGCCTGGAGTGTTTCCGCGGTGCCCGCGAATGAGCAGTTCTTC.

The CDR3 nucleotides are TGTGCCAGCAGCTTAGCCGGACACTACGAGCAGTACTTC. Protein sequence: CASSLAGHYEQYF. This chain links TRBV7-2 with TRBJ2-7, with a weak D call TRBD1 (5 bases). The CDR3 contains 13 residues. Looked up from germline, CDR1 is SGHTA and CDR2 is FQGNSA. Trimming took off 0 bases at V and 3 bases at J, with 6 bases between the two ends.

The V and J genes are TRBV20-1 and TRBJ1-2, with D maybe TRBD1 (5 bases). Germline CDR1 DFQATT, CDR2 SNEGSKA (reference sequence). This CDR3 comprises 11 residues. V was trimmed by 0 bases and J by 7 bases, leaving 6 bases between them. The CDR3, as DNA: TGCAGTGCTAGAGAGGGGCCTGGCTACACCTTC. As protein: CSAREGPGYTF.